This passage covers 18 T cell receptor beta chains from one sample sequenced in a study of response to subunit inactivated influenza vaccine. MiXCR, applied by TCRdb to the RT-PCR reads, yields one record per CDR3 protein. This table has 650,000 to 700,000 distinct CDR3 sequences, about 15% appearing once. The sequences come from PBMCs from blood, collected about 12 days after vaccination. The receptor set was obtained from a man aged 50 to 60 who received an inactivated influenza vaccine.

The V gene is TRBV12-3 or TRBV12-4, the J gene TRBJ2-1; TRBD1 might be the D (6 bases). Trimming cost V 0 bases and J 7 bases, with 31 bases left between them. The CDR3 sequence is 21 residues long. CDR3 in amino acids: CASSLAGGRGMKARYGNEQFF. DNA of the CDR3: TGTGCCAGCAGTTTAGCAGGGGGTAGGGGTATGAAAGCCAGATATGGGAATGAGCAGTTCTTC.

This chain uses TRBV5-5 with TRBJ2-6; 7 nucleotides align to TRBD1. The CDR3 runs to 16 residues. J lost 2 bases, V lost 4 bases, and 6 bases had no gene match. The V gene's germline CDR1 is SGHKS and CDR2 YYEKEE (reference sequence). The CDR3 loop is CASSLTGSAGANVLTF. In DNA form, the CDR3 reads TGTGCCAGCAGCCTGACAGGGTCGGCTGGGGCCAACGTCCTGACTTTC.

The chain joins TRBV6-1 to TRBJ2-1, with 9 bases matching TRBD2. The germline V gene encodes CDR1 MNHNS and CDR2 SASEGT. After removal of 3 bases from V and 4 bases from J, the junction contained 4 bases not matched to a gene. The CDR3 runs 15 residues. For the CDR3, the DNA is TGTGCCAGCAGTGACACTAGCGGGTGGTACAATGAGCAGTTCTTC. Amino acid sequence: CASSDTSGWYNEQFF.

The CDR3 sequence is CASSLGQLRSYNEQFF. CDR3 DNA: TGTGCCAGCAGCTTGGGACAGCTCCGCTCCTACAATGAGCAGTTCTTC. The gene calls are TRBV11-1 and TRBJ2-1, with 7 bases that match TRBD1. The CDR3 extends over 16 amino acids. Germline trimming cut 3 bases from V and 0 bases from J; bases unmatched to any gene: 5. Germline CDR1 and CDR2: SGHAT and FQDESV (reference sequence).

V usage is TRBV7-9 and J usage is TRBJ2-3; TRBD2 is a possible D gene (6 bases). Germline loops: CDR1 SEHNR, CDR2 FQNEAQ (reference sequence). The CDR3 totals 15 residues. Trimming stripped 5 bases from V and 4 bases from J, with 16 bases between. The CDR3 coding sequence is TGTGCCAGCAGCCCCAAGACTAGACTAGCAGATACGCAGTATTTT. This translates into CASSPKTRLADTQYF.

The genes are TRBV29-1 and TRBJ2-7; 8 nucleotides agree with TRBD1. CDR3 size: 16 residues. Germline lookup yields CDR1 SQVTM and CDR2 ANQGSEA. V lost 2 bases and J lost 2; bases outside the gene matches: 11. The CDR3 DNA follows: TGCAGCGTTGAAAAGGACAGGGAATCCTCGGCCTACGAGCAGTACTTC. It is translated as CSVEKDRESSAYEQYF.

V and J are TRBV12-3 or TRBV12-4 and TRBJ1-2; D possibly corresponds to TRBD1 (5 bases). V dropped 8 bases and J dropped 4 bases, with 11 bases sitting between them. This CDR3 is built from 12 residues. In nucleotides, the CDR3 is TGTGCCAGCCAGGGTGGAGGCTATGGCTACACCTTC. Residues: CASQGGGYGYTF.

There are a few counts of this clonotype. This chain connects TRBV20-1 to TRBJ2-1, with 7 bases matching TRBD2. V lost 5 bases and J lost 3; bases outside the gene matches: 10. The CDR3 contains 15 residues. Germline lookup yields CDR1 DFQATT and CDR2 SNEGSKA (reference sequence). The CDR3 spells CSARRERYRYNEQFF. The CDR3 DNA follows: TGCAGTGCTCGGCGGGAGCGGTACCGCTACAATGAGCAGTTCTTC.

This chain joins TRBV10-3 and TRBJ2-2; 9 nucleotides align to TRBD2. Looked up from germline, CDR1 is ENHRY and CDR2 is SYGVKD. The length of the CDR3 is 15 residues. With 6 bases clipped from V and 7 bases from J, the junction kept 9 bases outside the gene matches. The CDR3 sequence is CAISFSGRGDGELFF. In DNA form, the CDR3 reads TGTGCCATCAGCTTTAGCGGGAGAGGTGACGGGGAGCTGTTTTTT.

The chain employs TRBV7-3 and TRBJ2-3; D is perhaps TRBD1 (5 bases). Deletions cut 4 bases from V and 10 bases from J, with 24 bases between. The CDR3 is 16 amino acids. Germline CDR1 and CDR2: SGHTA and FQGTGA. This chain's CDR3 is CASSWASIPNQGAQYF. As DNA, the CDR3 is TGTGCCAGCAGCTGGGCCAGTATCCCGAATCAAGGGGCGCAGTATTTT.

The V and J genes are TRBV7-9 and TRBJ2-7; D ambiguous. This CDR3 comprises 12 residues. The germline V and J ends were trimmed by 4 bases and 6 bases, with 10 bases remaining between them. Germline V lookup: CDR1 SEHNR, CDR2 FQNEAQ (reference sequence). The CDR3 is CASSSEKGEQYF. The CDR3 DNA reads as TGTGCCAGCAGCTCGGAGAAGGGCGAGCAGTACTTC.

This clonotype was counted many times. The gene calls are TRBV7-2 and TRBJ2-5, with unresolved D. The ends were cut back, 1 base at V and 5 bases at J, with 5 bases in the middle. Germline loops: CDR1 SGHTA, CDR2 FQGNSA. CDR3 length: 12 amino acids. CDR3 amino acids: CASSLDRETQYF. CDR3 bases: TGTGCCAGCAGCTTAGACCGGGAGACCCAGTACTTC.

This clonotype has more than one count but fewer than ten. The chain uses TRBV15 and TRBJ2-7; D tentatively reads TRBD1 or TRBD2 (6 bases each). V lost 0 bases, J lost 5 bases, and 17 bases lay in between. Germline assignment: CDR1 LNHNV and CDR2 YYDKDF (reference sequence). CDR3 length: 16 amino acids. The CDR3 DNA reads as TGTGCCACCAGCAGAGATAGGTGGGGGGCCGGTCACGAGCAGTACTTC. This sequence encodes CATSRDRWGAGHEQYF.

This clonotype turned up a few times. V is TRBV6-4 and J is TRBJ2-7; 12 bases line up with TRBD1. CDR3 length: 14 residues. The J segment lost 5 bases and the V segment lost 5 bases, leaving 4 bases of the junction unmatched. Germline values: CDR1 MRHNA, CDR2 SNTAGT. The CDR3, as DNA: TGTGCCAGCAGTCCCGGGACAGGGGGCAACGAGCAGTACTTC. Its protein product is CASSPGTGGNEQYF.

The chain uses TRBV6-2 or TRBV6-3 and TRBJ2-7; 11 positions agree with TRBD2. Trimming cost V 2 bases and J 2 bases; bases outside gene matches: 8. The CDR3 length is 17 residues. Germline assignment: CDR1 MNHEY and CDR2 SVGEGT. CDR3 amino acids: CASSYGPSGRRAYEQYF. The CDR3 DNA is TGTGCCAGCAGTTACGGCCCTAGCGGGAGGAGGGCCTACGAGCAGTACTTC.

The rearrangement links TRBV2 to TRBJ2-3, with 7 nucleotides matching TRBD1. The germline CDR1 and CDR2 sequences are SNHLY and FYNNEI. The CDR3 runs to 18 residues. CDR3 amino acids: CTISPAWGTEERTDTQYF. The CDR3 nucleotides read TGTACCATCAGCCCAGCGTGGGGGACAGAGGAGCGCACAGATACGCAGTATTTT. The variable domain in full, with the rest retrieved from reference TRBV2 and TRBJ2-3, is EPEVTQTPSHQVTQMGQEVILRCVPISNHLYFYWYRQILGQKVEFLVSFYNNEISEKSEIFDDQFSVERPDGSNFTLKIRSTKLEDSAMYFCTISPAWGTEERTDTQYFGPGTRLTVL.

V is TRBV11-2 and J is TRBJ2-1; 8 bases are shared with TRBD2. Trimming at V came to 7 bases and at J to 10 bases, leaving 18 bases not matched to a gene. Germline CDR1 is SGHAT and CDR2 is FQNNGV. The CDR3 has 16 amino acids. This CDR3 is CASIGGVAGPTTEQFF. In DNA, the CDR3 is TGTGCCAGCATCGGAGGAGTAGCGGGACCGACGACCGAGCAGTTCTTC. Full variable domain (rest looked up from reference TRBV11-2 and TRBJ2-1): EAGVAQSPRYKIIEKRQSVAFWCNPISGHATLYWYQQILGQGPKLLIQFQNNGVVDDSQLPKDRFSAERLKGVDSTLKIQPAKLEDSAVYLCASIGGVAGPTTEQFFGPGTRLTVL.

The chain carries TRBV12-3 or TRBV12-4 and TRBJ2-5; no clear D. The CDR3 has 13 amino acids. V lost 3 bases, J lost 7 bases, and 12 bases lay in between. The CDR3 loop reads CASSFDAVVTQYF. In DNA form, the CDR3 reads TGTGCCAGCAGTTTTGATGCAGTGGTGACCCAGTACTTC.